The rows below give T cell receptor beta chains drawn from one sample of a study of blood T cell repertoires in COVID-19. Here immunoSEQ multiplex PCR was the method, and the copy in TCRdb shows in-frame clones only, minus some. This sample has about 94,000 clones, with 84% found just once. Sequenced material: peripheral blood. These receptors were obtained from a man aged 60 to 75 with acute or convalescent COVID-19. The CDR3 runs from the conserved cysteine through the conserved F or W. The D gene is left open where the match is weak. Clone size appears in some rows only: once, few, many, or a class for an expanded clone.

cdr3_nt cdr3_aa v_call d_call j_call clone_size
TGTGCCAGCAGAGACTCAGGGTTAGGTAATTCACCCCTCCACTTT CASRDSGLGNSPLHF TRBV6-6 - TRBJ1-6 -
TGCAGCGTTGGTCAGGGGAACACTGAAGCTTTCTTT CSVGQGNTEAFF TRBV29-1 - TRBJ1-1 few
TGTGCCATCAGTTACAGGAACACCGGGGAGCTGTTTTTT CAISYRNTGELFF TRBV10-3 - TRBJ2-2 -
TGTGCCAGTAGTATTGGGGACAGACGAAACACTGAAGCTTTCTTT CASSIGDRRNTEAFF TRBV19 TRBD1 TRBJ1-1 few
TGCGCCAGCAGCCAAGTTCGGGGAGGAGTCAACACCGGGGAGCTGTTTTTT CASSQVRGGVNTGELFF TRBV4-1 - TRBJ2-2 -
TGTGCCTGGAGTGGGGCCTTGGGGCAGTATTTT CAWSGALGQYF TRBV30 - TRBJ2-3 once
TGTGCCAGCAGCAATCAGTCCGAGCAGTACTTC CASSNQSEQYF TRBV21-1 - TRBJ2-7 -
TGCGCCAGCAGCCTAAAGGGACTAGCGAACACCGGGGAGCTGTTTTTT CASSLKGLANTGELFF TRBV4-1 TRBD2 TRBJ2-2 -
TGTGCCTGGAGTGACGACAGGGAGTCCATCTATGGCTACACCTTC CAWSDDRESIYGYTF TRBV30 TRBD1 TRBJ1-2 -
TGTGCCAGCAGCGTAAGGGACAGGGGCTTCGGCGGGGAGCTGTTTTTT CASSVRDRGFGGELFF TRBV9 TRBD1 TRBJ2-2 -
TGTGCCAGCAGCTTACTCAGCGGGGGGGCTTCGGGAGAGACCCAGTACTTC CASSLLSGGASGETQYF TRBV7-2 TRBD2 TRBJ2-5 few
TGCGCCAGCAGCCAAGACTCGTATCAGCCCCAGCATTTT CASSQDSYQPQHF TRBV4-1 - TRBJ1-5 -
TGTGCCAGCAGATCACCTTTCCTAGGGGTCTATGGCTACACCTTC CASRSPFLGVYGYTF TRBV6-5 - TRBJ1-2 -
TGTGCCAGCAGTCCCCGGGGTAGCGGGGGGGTTTCGCTCTACGAGCAGTACTTC CASSPRGSGGVSLYEQYF TRBV27 TRBD2 TRBJ2-7 -
TGTGCCAGCAGCGTACCTGACAGCACCGGGGAGCTGTTTTTT CASSVPDSTGELFF TRBV9 - TRBJ2-2 once
TGCAGCGTTGGGGACAGGGCTAATGAAAAACTGTTTTTT CSVGDRANEKLFF TRBV29-1 TRBD1 TRBJ1-4 -
TGTGCCAGCAGCCCGGGGGGGAGCACCGGGGAGCTGTTTTTT CASSPGGSTGELFF TRBV6-4 TRBD2 TRBJ2-2 -
TGTGCCAGCTCCGGCACTTCGGGGGCCAAAAACATTCAGTACTTC CASSGTSGAKNIQYF TRBV7-2 - TRBJ2-4 -
TGCAGCGTTGTCGGAAGGGGAACTAATGAAAAACTGTTTTTT CSVVGRGTNEKLFF TRBV29-1 - TRBJ1-4 -
TGTGCCAGTAGGGGACAGCACTCTGGAAACACCATATATTTT CASRGQHSGNTIYF TRBV11-2 TRBD1 TRBJ1-3 -
TGCGCCAGCAGCTCTACAGGGAGTCAGCCCCAGCATTTT CASSSTGSQPQHF TRBV5-1 - TRBJ1-5 once
TGTGCCAGTAGTGGAGGCCGAGGGAACACTGAAGCTTTCTTT CASSGGRGNTEAFF TRBV19 - TRBJ1-1 -
TGTGCCAGCAGTTACTCGACCGTATTGGGCGGGACAGGGTACTACGAGCAGTACTTC CASSYSTVLGGTGYYEQYF TRBV6-2/TRBV6-3 TRBD1 TRBJ2-7 -
TGCAGCGTTCGGACAGGGACATCAACTAATGAAAAACTGTTTTTT CSVRTGTSTNEKLFF TRBV29-1 TRBD1 TRBJ1-4 few
TGTGCCAGCAGCCCGGGGTTCATATATGGCTACACCTTC CASSPGFIYGYTF TRBV7-2 - TRBJ1-2 -
TGTGCCAGCAGCGCTGACTCGACGGATGGGGAGACCCAGTACTTC CASSADSTDGETQYF TRBV11-3 - TRBJ2-5 -
TGTGCCAGAAGCACTCGGACAGGGAAAGAGGGTGAAGCTTTCTTT CARSTRTGKEGEAFF TRBV5-3 TRBD1 TRBJ1-1 -
TGTGCCAATTGGACAGGGGGTAACTACGAGCAGTACTTC CANWTGGNYEQYF TRBV19 TRBD1 TRBJ2-7 -
TGTGCCAGCAGCCACCCAGAAGTCTACGAGCAGTACTTC CASSHPEVYEQYF TRBV7-9 - TRBJ2-7 -
TGCGCCAGCAGCTTGGACTCAGGGCGGGGTTCACCCCTCCACTTT CASSLDSGRGSPLHF TRBV5-1 - TRBJ1-6 -
TGTGCCAGCGGGAGTAACTCTGGAAACACCATATATTTT CASGSNSGNTIYF TRBV11-2 - TRBJ1-3 -
TGTGCCAGCAGCTTAGGACAGCCTAACACTGAAGCTTTCTTT CASSLGQPNTEAFF TRBV7-9 - TRBJ1-1 -
TGTGCCAGCAGTTGGAGGGCGGCGGATCAGCCCCAGCATTTT CASSWRAADQPQHF TRBV6-5 - TRBJ1-5 -
TGTGCCAGCAGCTTATGGGCAGACTATGGCTACACCTTC CASSLWADYGYTF TRBV7-2 - TRBJ1-2 -
TGCGCCAGCAGCTTGGGGACGGACAGGGGCTATGGCTACACCTTC CASSLGTDRGYGYTF TRBV5-1 TRBD1 TRBJ1-2 once
TGTGCCAGCAGCTTTGGGACCGGGGGGACTGAAGCTTTCTTT CASSFGTGGTEAFF TRBV21-1 - TRBJ1-1 -
TGTGCCAGTAGTCTCGAGGATTATGGCTACACCTTC CASSLEDYGYTF TRBV19 - TRBJ1-2 once
TGTGCCAGTAGTATAGGTGGGGCTGGTGGCTACACCTTC CASSIGGAGGYTF TRBV19 - TRBJ1-2 -
TGTGCCAGCAGCCAAGAAGGGGCAGCTGTTAACTATGGCTACACCTTC CASSQEGAAVNYGYTF TRBV4-2 - TRBJ1-2 -
TGTGCCAGCAGTTTCGCAGGGAGGAGGGAGCAGTACTTC CASSFAGRREQYF TRBV12-3/TRBV12-4 - TRBJ2-7 -
TGCGCCAGCAGTGGGACAGGGGGCGCTGAGCAGTTCTTC CASSGTGGAEQFF TRBV10-2 TRBD1 TRBJ2-1 -
TGTGCCACCAGTGATCGCTCCGAGGTGGGGGCGCGAGGCGAGCAGTACTTC CATSDRSEVGARGEQYF TRBV24-1 - TRBJ2-7 once
TGCGCCAGCAGCTTGGTCGCAGGCCTAAGCTCTGGGGCCAACGTCCTGACTTTC CASSLVAGLSSGANVLTF TRBV5-1 - TRBJ2-6 -
TGTGCCAGCAGTGCCGAGGGCAACAACTATGGCTACACCTTC CASSAEGNNYGYTF TRBV2 - TRBJ1-2 -